The 12 T cell receptor beta chains presented below share a single source sample, sequenced in a study of blood T cell repertoires in COVID-19. Repertoires were generated with immunoSEQ multiplex PCR, while TCRdb's copy carries only in-frame clones and drops some. Of some 150,000 clones listed, 80% to 85% are singletons. The sequencing sample was made of PBMCs or T cells enriched from blood (not recorded which). These receptors were taken from a woman between 50 and 59 years old who had been exposed to COVID-19.

CDR3 DNA: TGTGCCAGCAGTCCCCCCCGCTACGAGCAGTACTTC. It translates to CASSPPRYEQYF. The rearrangement links TRBV28 to TRBJ2-7; no clear D gene. The germline V gene encodes CDR1 MDHEN and CDR2 SYDVKM. CDR3 length equals 12 residues. V gave up 5 bases and J gave up 3 bases, with 8 bases separating them.

This clone was observed a single time. The chain employs TRBV7-9 and TRBJ2-3, with D possibly TRBD1 on 5 matching bases. The CDR3 extends over 14 amino acids. Per the germline V gene, CDR1 is SEHNR and CDR2 is FQNEAQ (reference sequence). Trimming removed 5 bases at V and 7 bases at J, with 16 bases between. The CDR3 coding sequence is TGTGCCAGCAGCCACCGCACCAGGGAAAATACGCAGTATTTT. Protein: CASSHRTRENTQYF. The full variable domain, with the rest looked up from reference TRBV7-9 and TRBJ2-3, is DTGVSQNPRHKITKRGQNVTFRCDPISEHNRLYWYRQTLGQGPEFLTYFQNEAQLEKSRLLSDRFSAERPKGSFSTLEIQRTEQGDSAMYLCASSHRTRENTQYFGPGTRLTVL.

This clone was seen just once. The chain is built from TRBV19 and TRBJ1-4, with D possibly TRBD1 on 6 matching bases. Germline V gene data show CDR1 as LNHDA and CDR2 as SQIVND (reference sequence). CDR3 length: 18 amino acids. Trimming pared 1 base from V and 6 bases from J, leaving 21 bases between. CDR3 bases: TGTGCCAGTAGTATAGTGGGGGTATGGGGGCAACTTGATGAAAAACTGTTTTTT. The encoded protein is CASSIVGVWGQLDEKLFF.

The chain is built from TRBV4-1 and TRBJ1-3; 7 nucleotides align to TRBD1. Germline lookup yields CDR1 MGHRA and CDR2 YSYEKL. The V segment lost 5 bases and the J segment 2 bases; nucleotides outside the gene matches: 9. The CDR3 is 16 residues long. The CDR3 spells CASSSRQGMTGNTIYF. The CDR3 DNA reads as TGCGCCAGCAGCTCACGACAGGGTATGACTGGAAACACCATATATTTT.

The V call is TRBV5-1, the J call TRBJ1-4; TRBD1 might be the D (6 bases). Trimming cost V 0 bases and J 8 bases, with 11 bases left between them. In germline, CDR1 is SGHRS, CDR2 YFSETQ. The CDR3 runs 14 residues. The CDR3 region is CASSLVQGREKLFF. CDR3 coding DNA: TGCGCCAGCAGCTTGGTACAGGGAAGGGAAAAACTGTTTTTT.

The chain carries TRBV6-5 and TRBJ2-1, with D unclear. The CDR3 sequence is 11 residues long. The V gene's germline CDR1 is MNHEY and CDR2 SVGAGI. The V end lost 4 bases, the J end lost 12 bases, and 10 bases lay between the germline ends. CDR3 coding DNA: TGTGCCAGCAGTTCGCTAAAGTCGCAGTTCTTC. Translated, it gives CASSSLKSQFF.

This chain uses TRBV18 with TRBJ1-3, with 7 bases that match TRBD1. There are 16 residues in the CDR3. V shed 3 bases and J 0 bases; nucleotides not matched to a gene: 5. The germline V gene encodes CDR1 KGHSH and CDR2 LQKENI. The CDR3 DNA is TGTGCCAGCTCACCCGGGACAGCTCACTCTGGAAACACCATATATTTT. Protein sequence: CASSPGTAHSGNTIYF.

V usage is TRBV9 and J usage is TRBJ1-2; TRBD1 matches at 8 bases. This CDR3 has 15 residues. Germline CDR1 SGDLS, CDR2 YYNGEE. Trimming removed 0 bases from V and 8 bases from J; junction bases left unmatched: 9. This chain's CDR3 is CASSVGTGSGVGYTF. CDR3 bases: TGTGCCAGCAGCGTAGGGACAGGGTCCGGGGTGGGCTACACCTTC. Together with reference TRBV9 and TRBJ1-2, the CDR3 gives the full variable domain: DSGVTQTPKHLITATGQRVTLRCSPRSGDLSVYWYQQSLDQGLQFLIQYYNGEERAKGNILERFSAQQFPDLHSELNLSSLELGDSALYFCASSVGTGSGVGYTFGSGTRLTVV.

The chain links TRBV3-1 (or the pseudogene TRBV3-2) to TRBJ2-7, with 8 bases matching TRBD2. Germline values: CDR1 LGHDT, CDR2 YNNKEL (reference sequence). The trim removed 1 base at V and 5 bases at J, leaving 16 bases unmatched. The CDR3 runs to 18 residues. CDR3 protein: CASSQGPAGANLCHEQYF. As DNA, the CDR3 is TGTGCCAGCAGCCAAGGGCCAGCGGGGGCCAATCTCTGCCACGAGCAGTACTTC.

The chain joins TRBV24-1 to TRBJ2-3; 8 nucleotides line up with TRBD2. The germline V gene has CDR1 KGHDR and CDR2 SFDVKD. CDR3 length equals 15 residues. The V gene end was trimmed by 5 bases and the J gene end by 4 bases; junction bases not matched to a gene: 7. CDR3 loop: CATSAAGLGPDTQYF. CDR3 coding DNA: TGTGCCACCAGTGCCGCGGGACTAGGCCCAGATACGCAGTATTTT.

The chain combines TRBV11-2 with TRBJ2-7; 9 bases are shared with TRBD2. CDR1 SGHAT and CDR2 FQNNGV come from the germline V gene. Unmatched junction bases numbered 13, after V lost 5 bases and J lost 5 bases. The CDR3 has 16 residues. The CDR3 loop reads CASSPRVAGGYDEQYF. The CDR3 nucleotides read TGTGCCAGCAGCCCTAGGGTGGCGGGAGGGTACGACGAGCAGTACTTC.

The chain links TRBV15 to TRBJ2-6; no reliable D call. The CDR3 loop spans 15 amino acids. Looked up from germline, CDR1 is LNHNV and CDR2 is YYDKDF (reference sequence). Trimming removed 5 bases at V and 0 bases at J, with 8 bases between. The CDR3 coding sequence is TGTGCCACCAGCGCAGTCCGCTCTGGGGCCAACGTCCTGACTTTC. This encodes CATSAVRSGANVLTF.